This T cell receptor (beta chain) appears in the sequencing data of a study of blood T cells in healthy people across ages. Study results and limitations: Strong correlation linked observed beta diversity and percent naive T cells. PBMC samples, being unsorted, prevented any conclusive comparison of naive and antigen-experienced cells.

V was pared by 2 bases and J by 6 bases, with 5 bases of the junction left unmatched. The CDR3 length is 14 residues. Germline-derived CDR1 and CDR2 are SGHNT and YYREEE (reference sequence). This clonotype was observed a few times. The target antigen is unknown. A second PCR of 7 to 11 cycles used a sample-barcoded 5' primer and a J-beta primer mix. One entry per CDR3 protein, called by TCRdb with MiXCR from the 5' RACE reads. The sample includes 1.4 million to 1.5 million distinct CDR3 sequences, about 40% of them seen just once. Healthy individuals of Caucasian origin from Russia, aged about 6 to 100, served as donors. The authors drew about 9.9 milliliters of peripheral blood from each donor.

This TCR was sampled from a woman younger than 35 in good health. The V call is TRBV5-4, the J call TRBJ2-3; 8 positions match TRBD1. The sample consisted of blood. This chain's CDR3 is CASSLKTGEDTQYF. The CDR3 region has the DNA TGTGCCAGCAGCTTAAAGACAGGGGAGGATACGCAGTATTTT.